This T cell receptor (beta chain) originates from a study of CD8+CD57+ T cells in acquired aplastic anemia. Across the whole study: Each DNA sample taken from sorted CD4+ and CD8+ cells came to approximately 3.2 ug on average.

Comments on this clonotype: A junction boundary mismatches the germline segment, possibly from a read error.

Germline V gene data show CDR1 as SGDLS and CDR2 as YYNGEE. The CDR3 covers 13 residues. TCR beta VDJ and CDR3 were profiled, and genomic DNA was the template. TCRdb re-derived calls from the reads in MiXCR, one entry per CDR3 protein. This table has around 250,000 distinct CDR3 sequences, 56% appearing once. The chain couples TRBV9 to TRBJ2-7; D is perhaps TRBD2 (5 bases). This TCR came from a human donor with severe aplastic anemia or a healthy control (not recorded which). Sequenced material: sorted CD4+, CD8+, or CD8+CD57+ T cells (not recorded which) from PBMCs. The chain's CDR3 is CASGFRVSYEQYF. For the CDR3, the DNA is TGCGCCAGCGGCTTTCGGGTCTCCTACGAGCAGTACTTC.